The entry that follows covers one T cell receptor beta chain sequence. This clone is a singleton in its sample. The antigen this receptor binds is unknown. No base qualities exist here, and no much larger clone lies one base off it. Each collaborating institution followed its own protocols to collect whole blood in K2EDTA tubes. Collaborator samples were shipped for TCRbeta analysis as frozen whole blood, isolated PBMCs, or DNA extracted from either sample type. Its CDR3 holds 17 amino acids, cysteine through phenylalanine. Only the CDR3 portion is preserved as DNA: 51 bases, with reading frame beginning at the first base. From the germline V gene (reference sequence), CDR1 is WNHNN and CDR2 is SYGVQD. V trim: 2 bases; J trim: 4 bases; unmatched bases: 10. The immunoSEQ Assay, a bias-controlled multiplex PCR, was used to amplify TCRbeta CDR3 regions from genomic DNA. As for how the authors treated the data: The number of nucleated cells in each sample was estimated by amplification of reference gene primers within the assay. To quantify the absolute abundance of each unique TCRbeta CDR3 rearrangement, sequence reads were collapsed and filtered. For each sample, productive Simpson clonality was calculated as the square root of Simpson's diversity index over productive rearrangements. The source is immuneACCESS, and TCRdb retained only in-frame sequences with V and J called. Part of the clones is not carried over; for the studies checked, unresolved V genes explain less than half of this, and the remainder is unexplained. D and trimming come from the DNA, and the V and J calls and clone size come from that table. The sample has under 200,000 clones on record, about 90% of them singletons. Around 2.5% of the sample is held by the ten biggest clonotypes.

This specimen belongs to a study of blood T cell repertoires in COVID-19 (dated by TCRdb to 2019 to 2021). Broadly, across the study: The collaborator samples originated in the United States, Italy and Spain and spanned the acute and convalescent phases of COVID-19. Nearly every sample came with metadata listing a de-identified subject ID, COVID-19 status, age in years and sex. Where HLA class I and class II types were available, the types were taken from metadata supplied by the sample provider, not from assay-based typing. The samples were drawn from the first 160 participants of the ongoing ImmuneRACE study and from about 1,200 subjects provided by 6 global collaborators. The dataset comprised deeply sampled blood TCRbeta repertoires from subjects exposed to, actively infected with, or recovered from COVID-19. The material from the prospective study consisted of cDNA or gDNA derived from T cells, B-cell-depleted T cells, or PBMCs. The repertoires were released in a freely available public database meant as a resource for research on the immune response to SARS-CoV-2.

What the work shows at the level of the full study, not this receptor alone: Clinical and demographic metadata were provided uncurated, with the amount varying by source and participant.

The sequence is built from TRBV10-1 and TRBJ2-3, with TRBD1 identical over 9 junction bases. The origin of this receptor is a man aged 40-55 years with active or convalescent COVID-19. Sequencing was carried out using peripheral blood. The CDR3 here reads CASSETVPGQGPDTQYF. The bases read TGCGCCAGCAGTGAGACTGTCCCGGGACAGGGCCCAGATACGCAGTATTTT.